This entry is about one TCR beta chain. Its antigen is undetermined. Germline V lookup: CDR1 LNHNV, CDR2 YYDKDF (reference sequence). This CDR3 contains 18 residues. The V end was cut by 1 base, the J end by 0 bases, with 16 bases between. The Oncomine TCR Beta short-read assay generated sequence data from the DNA of cultured CD4+ T cells. TCRdb reanalysed the PCR reads using MiXCR and keeps one entry per CDR3 protein. The data contain more than 9,000 distinct CDR3 sequences, around two fifths of them singletons. The sample comes from a study of vaccination and CD4 T cells after COVID-19. Indicated treatment: roughly 10-day PBMC culture with coronavirus spike peptide pools or control peptides (ViraFEST assay).

The sequencing input was cultured CD4+ T cells from blood. This receptor was identified in a human donor with COVID-19. The chain carries TRBV15 and TRBJ1-5, with D tentatively TRBD1 (5 bases). The CDR3 reads CATSRVGLRGNSNQPQHF. The CDR3 DNA is TGTGCCACCAGCAGAGTGGGGTTGAGGGGAAATAGCAATCAGCCCCAGCATTTT.